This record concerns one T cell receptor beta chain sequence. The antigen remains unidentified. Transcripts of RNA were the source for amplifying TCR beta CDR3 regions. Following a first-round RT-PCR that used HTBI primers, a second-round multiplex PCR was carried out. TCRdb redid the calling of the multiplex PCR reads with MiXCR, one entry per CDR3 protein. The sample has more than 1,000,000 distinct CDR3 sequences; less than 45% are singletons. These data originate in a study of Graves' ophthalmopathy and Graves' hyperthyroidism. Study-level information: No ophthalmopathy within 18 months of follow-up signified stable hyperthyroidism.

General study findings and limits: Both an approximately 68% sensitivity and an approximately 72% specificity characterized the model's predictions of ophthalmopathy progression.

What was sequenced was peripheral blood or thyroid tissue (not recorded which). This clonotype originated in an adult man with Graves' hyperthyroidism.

The CDR3 protein is CASSTGLAREQYF. Written as DNA, the CDR3 is TGTGCCAGCAGCACCGGGCTAGCTCGCGAGCAGTACTTC. This sequence joins TRBV7-7 and TRBJ2-7, with TRBD2 as a possible D gene (5 bases). Germline lookup yields CDR1 SSHAT and CDR2 FNYEAQ (reference sequence). Trimming left V 5 bases short and J 6 bases short, with 14 bases between. This CDR3 spans 13 amino acids.